One sample yielded the 20 T cell receptor beta chains listed below, sequenced in a study of blood T cell repertoires in COVID-19. The assay was immunoSEQ multiplex PCR, and TCRdb's table has in-frame clones only and misses some. Here the sample spans some 67,000 clones, 88% being singletons. Sequenced input: peripheral blood. Receptor source: a woman between 55 and 75 years old with acute or convalescent COVID-19.

This chain joins TRBV21-1 and TRBJ2-7; the table's D call, TRBD2, has no DNA check behind it. TRBV21-1 is shown as a pseudogene. The CDR3 sequence is 17 residues long. CDR3 coding DNA: TGTGCCAGCAGCTCCCCGGTTGGCGGGAGTAGATCCTACGAGCAGTACGTC. Residues: CASSSPVGGSRSYEQYV.

V is TRBV29-1 and J is TRBJ2-2, with 7 bases lining up with TRBD1. The CDR3 length is 15 residues. Trimming cost V 5 bases and J 6 bases; bases outside gene matches: 12. CDR1 SQVTM and CDR2 ANQGSEA come from the germline V gene. CDR3 sequence (DNA): TGCAGCGTTCGTGGGGTCGCAGGGGGTGCCGGGGAGCTGTTTTTT. Translation gives CSVRGVAGGAGELFF.

The V and J genes are TRBV19 and TRBJ1-2, with D maybe TRBD1 (6 bases). Trimming left V 5 bases short and J 5 bases short, with 9 bases between. The germline CDR1 and CDR2 sequences are LNHDA and SQIVND (reference sequence). This CDR3 is built from 12 residues. CDR3: CASSPGQYGYTF. DNA of the CDR3: TGTGCCAGTAGTCCTGGACAGTATGGCTACACCTTC.

A remark on this clone: One end of the junction varies from germline; a read error may be responsible. V usage is TRBV11-2 and J usage is TRBJ1-2; TRBD1 agrees at 8 bases. The CDR3 runs to 15 residues. In germline, CDR1 is SGHAT, CDR2 FQNNGV. CDR3 residues: CASSIDRGANYGYTF. In DNA, the CDR3 is TGTGCCAGCAGCATAGACAGGGGAGCTAACTATGGCTACACCTTC.

The chain combines TRBV3-1 (or the pseudogene TRBV3-2) with TRBJ2-1, with 7 bases lining up with TRBD1. The V segment lost 0 bases and the J segment 8 bases; nucleotides outside the gene matches: 7. Per the germline V gene, CDR1 is LGHDT and CDR2 is YNNKEL (reference sequence). This CDR3 has 15 amino acids. CDR3 in amino acids: CASSQDLRGPDEQFF. The CDR3 region has the DNA TGTGCCAGCAGCCAAGATTTAAGGGGGCCCGATGAGCAGTTCTTC.

This sequence joins TRBV6-2 or TRBV6-3 and TRBJ2-7, with 7 nucleotides matching TRBD1. V lost 5 bases and J lost 5; bases outside the gene matches: 18. The length of the CDR3 is 17 residues. Germline V gives CDR1 MNHEY, CDR2 SVGEGT. The CDR3 here is CASSPIPRPGQVHEQYV. CDR3 in DNA: TGTGCCAGCAGTCCGATACCAAGACCTGGACAGGTCCACGAGCAGTACGTC.

V and J are TRBV5-1 and TRBJ1-1; the match to TRBD1 covers 8 bases. J lost 6 bases, V lost 2 bases, and 6 bases had no gene match. Germline CDR1 SGHRS, CDR2 YFSETQ. The CDR3 covers 14 residues. CDR3 sequence (DNA): TGCGCCAGCAGCTTCGGACAGGGTATACCTGAAGCTTTCTTT. Translated, it gives CASSFGQGIPEAFF.

CDR3 nucleotides: TGCGCCAGCAGCCAAGACCGGGACAGTTCCTACGAGCAGTACGTC. Its protein product is CASSQDRDSSYEQYV. This chain uses TRBV4-3 with TRBJ2-7; 7 nucleotides align to TRBD1. CDR3 length: 15 residues. The germline V gene has CDR1 LGHNA and CDR2 YSLEER. J was trimmed by 1 base and V by 0 bases; bases with no gene match: 3.

The chain uses TRBV4-3 and TRBJ2-2; the match to TRBD1 covers 10 bases. The V and J ends lost 1 base and 8 bases, in that order; junction bases with no gene match: 4. This CDR3 is 15 amino acids long. Per germline, CDR1 LGHNA and CDR2 YSLEER. Here the CDR3 reads CASSQGQGATGELFF. CDR3 nucleotides: TGCGCCAGCAGCCAAGGACAGGGGGCTACTGGGGAGCTGTTTTTT.

The chain links TRBV11-2 to TRBJ1-6, with 7 bases matching TRBD1. After removal of 5 bases from V and 8 bases from J, the junction contained 9 bases not matched to a gene. Per germline, CDR1 SGHAT and CDR2 FQNNGV. The CDR3 totals 15 residues. The CDR3 loop is CASSVQDRVDSPLHF. CDR3 nucleotides: TGTGCCAGCAGCGTACAAGACAGGGTTGATTCACCCCTCCACTTT.

The chain employs TRBV3-1 (or the pseudogene TRBV3-2) and TRBJ2-2, with D maybe TRBD2 (6 bases). The V gene's germline CDR1 is LGHDT and CDR2 YNNKEL (reference sequence). This CDR3 has 15 residues. V dropped 4 bases and J dropped 2 bases, with 11 bases sitting between them. The CDR3 DNA follows: TGTGCCAGCAGCCTCCGGGGGACTAACACCGGGGAGCTGTTTTTT. It is translated as CASSLRGTNTGELFF.

CDR3 nucleotides: TGTGCCAGCAGCGACGGACAGGGTAACACAGATACGCAGTATTTT. Translated: CASSDGQGNTDTQYF. This chain joins TRBV9 and TRBJ2-3, with 8 bases aligning to TRBD1. Germline CDR1 reads SGDLS; CDR2 reads YYNGEE. V dropped 3 bases and J dropped 2; count of bases not matched to a gene: 5. The CDR3 runs to 15 residues.

J is TRBJ1-2 and V is TRBV5-5, with D hard to call. The V end was cut by 4 bases, the J end by 2 bases, with 15 bases between. Germline lookup yields CDR1 SGHKS and CDR2 YYEKEE (reference sequence). This CDR3 has 15 amino acids. For the CDR3, the DNA is TGTGCCAGCAGCCCATCCGGAGTCCCCAACTATGGCTACACCTTC. Residues: CASSPSGVPNYGYTF.

The chain is built from TRBV6-5 and TRBJ2-2; 12 nucleotides align to TRBD1. Trimming removed 4 bases from V and 7 bases from J; junction bases left unmatched: 4. CDR3 length: 15 residues. Germline CDR1 reads MNHEY; CDR2 reads SVGAGI. The CDR3 is CASSLGTGGIGELFF. Written as DNA, the CDR3 is TGTGCCAGCAGTTTGGGGACAGGGGGCATCGGGGAGCTGTTTTTT.

The J gene is TRBJ1-3, the V gene TRBV3-1 (or the pseudogene TRBV3-2); D is perhaps TRBD1 (6 bases). Germline-derived CDR1 and CDR2 are LGHDT and YNNKEL (reference sequence). The V gene lost 1 base and the J gene lost 2 bases, with 12 bases spanning the gap. There are 16 residues in the CDR3. Here the CDR3 reads CASSQVQGEAGNTIYF. In nucleotides, the CDR3 is TGTGCCAGCAGCCAAGTACAGGGCGAGGCTGGAAACACCATATATTTT.

CDR3 protein: CASSQDHGLAGVAGELFF. In DNA, the CDR3 is TGCGCCAGCAGCCAAGATCACGGACTAGCGGGAGTAGCCGGGGAGCTGTTTTTT. This sequence joins TRBV4-3 and TRBJ2-2; 13 bases are shared with TRBD2. V was clipped by 0 bases and J by 6 bases; unmatched bases: 7. This CDR3 comprises 18 residues. CDR1 and CDR2 (germline): LGHNA, YSLEER.

This clone appeared once. The chain couples TRBV3-1 (or the pseudogene TRBV3-2) to TRBJ2-2; TRBD2 matches 10 bases. CDR1 LGHDT and CDR2 YNNKEL come from the germline V gene (reference sequence). J was trimmed by 1 base and V by 0 bases; bases with no gene match: 8. This CDR3 has 19 amino acids. In nucleotides, the CDR3 is TGTGCCAGCAGCCAAGATCGGTCCAGACTAGCGGGGAACACCGGGGAGCTGTTTTTT. Its translation: CASSQDRSRLAGNTGELFF.

J is TRBJ2-1 and V is TRBV7-9; D ambiguous. Trimming took off 4 bases at V and 8 bases at J, with 6 bases between the two ends. The V gene's germline CDR1 is SEHNR and CDR2 FQNEAQ (reference sequence). This CDR3 is built from 11 residues. The CDR3 DNA reads TGTGCCAGCAGCTCCCGGGATGAGCAGTTCTTC. Residues: CASSSRDEQFF.

This chain joins TRBV5-1 and TRBJ1-3, with TRBD1 matching 9 bases. The CDR3 contains 16 residues. Germline V gives CDR1 SGHRS, CDR2 YFSETQ. The J segment lost 2 bases and the V segment lost 4 bases, leaving 7 bases of the junction unmatched. The DNA of the CDR3 is TGCGCCAGCAGCATCGGGACAGGGATAACTGGAAACACCATATATTTT. This encodes CASSIGTGITGNTIYF.

The V and J genes are TRBV30 and TRBJ2-1; 10 positions agree with TRBD2. The J segment lost 0 bases and the V segment lost 4 bases, leaving 0 bases of the junction unmatched. The CDR3 length is 14 residues. CDR1 GTSNPN and CDR2 SVGIG come from the germline V gene (reference sequence). The CDR3 DNA reads TGTGCCTGGACTAGCGGGAGCTCCTACAATGAGCAGTTCTTC. It specifies CAWTSGSSYNEQFF. Based on the CDR3 plus reference TRBV30 and TRBJ2-1, the full variable domain is SQTIHQWPATLVQPVGSPLSLECTVEGTSNPNLYWYRQAAGRGLQLLFYSVGIGQISSEVPQNLSASRPQDRQFILSSKKLLLSDSGFYLCAWTSGSSYNEQFFGPGTRLTVL.